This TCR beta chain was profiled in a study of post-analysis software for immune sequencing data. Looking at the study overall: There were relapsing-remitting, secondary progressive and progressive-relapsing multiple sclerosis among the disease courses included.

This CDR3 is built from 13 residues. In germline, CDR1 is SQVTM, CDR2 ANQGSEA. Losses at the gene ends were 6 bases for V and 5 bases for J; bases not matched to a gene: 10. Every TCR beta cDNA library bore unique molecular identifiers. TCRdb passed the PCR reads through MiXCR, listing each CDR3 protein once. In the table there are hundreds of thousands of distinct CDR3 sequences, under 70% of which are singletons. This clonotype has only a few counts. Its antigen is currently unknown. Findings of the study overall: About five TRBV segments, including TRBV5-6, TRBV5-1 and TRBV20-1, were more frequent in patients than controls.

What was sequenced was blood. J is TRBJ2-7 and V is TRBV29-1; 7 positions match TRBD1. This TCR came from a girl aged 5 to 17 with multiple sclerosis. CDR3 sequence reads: CSVVDRVAHEQYF. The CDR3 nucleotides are TGCAGCGTCGTCGACAGGGTTGCCCACGAGCAGTACTTC.